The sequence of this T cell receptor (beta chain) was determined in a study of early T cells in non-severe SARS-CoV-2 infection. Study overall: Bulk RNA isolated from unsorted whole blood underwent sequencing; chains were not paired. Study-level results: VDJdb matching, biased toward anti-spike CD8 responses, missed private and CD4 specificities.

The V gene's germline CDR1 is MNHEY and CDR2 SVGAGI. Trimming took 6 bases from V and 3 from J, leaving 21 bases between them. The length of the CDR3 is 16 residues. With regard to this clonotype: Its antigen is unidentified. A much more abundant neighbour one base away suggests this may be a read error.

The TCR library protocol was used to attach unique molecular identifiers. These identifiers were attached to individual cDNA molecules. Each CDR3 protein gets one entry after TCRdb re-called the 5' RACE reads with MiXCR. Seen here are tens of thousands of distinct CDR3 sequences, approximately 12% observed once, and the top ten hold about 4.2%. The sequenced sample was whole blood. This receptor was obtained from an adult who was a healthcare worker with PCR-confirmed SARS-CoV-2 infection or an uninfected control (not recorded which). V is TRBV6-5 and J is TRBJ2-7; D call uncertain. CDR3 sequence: CASSHLSESSGYEQYF. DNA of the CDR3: TGTGCCAGCAGCCACCTATCGGAAAGCTCCGGCTACGAGCAGTACTTC.